This T cell receptor beta chain was profiled in a study of cytomegalovirus exposure and HLA in healthy donors. CDR1 is SGHRS, CDR2 YFSETQ, per germline. This CDR3 comprises 14 residues. V was trimmed by 3 bases and J by 5 bases, leaving 15 bases between them. Primers included in the PCR were 60 Vbeta and 13 Jbeta primers. The data were produced by immunoSEQ multiplex PCR, yet TCRdb's version contains in-frame clones alone and is incomplete. Altogether approximately 150,000 clones are present, roughly 80% being singletons, with the ten largest covering roughly 12%. Sequenced: PBMCs. V gene TRBV5-1 combines with J gene TRBJ2-7; D is possibly TRBD2 (6 bases). The source of this sequence is a man between 18 and 35 years old in good health and CMV-seropositive. CDR3 loop: CASSWGGTVDEQYF. DNA for the CDR3: TGCGCCAGCAGCTGGGGCGGGACCGTCGACGAGCAGTACTTC.